The clone carrying this TCR beta chain was detected many times. Its specificity is unknown. This record comes from a study of T cells after yellow fever vaccination. General study points: Post-booster samples contained most primary-vaccination clones (approximately 96% CD4, around 90% CD8). A weaker but faster secondary response was observed, peaking on day 5 versus 15. Across the CD4 and CD8 compartments, a small share of clonotypes was present in both.

Universal primer sites and UMIs were introduced during 5'RACE template-switching synthesis of TCR cDNA. One entry per CDR3 protein, called by TCRdb with MiXCR from the 5' RACE reads. Counted here are 400,000 or so distinct CDR3 sequences, roughly a sixth occurring once; the ten biggest clones make up over 15%. The germline V gene encodes CDR1 SEHNR and CDR2 FQNEAQ (reference sequence). The CDR3 is 13 residues long. The V end lost 6 bases, the J end lost 3 bases, and 11 bases lay between the germline ends. The receptor was isolated from a young man who received the YFV17D yellow fever vaccine. V and J are TRBV7-9 and TRBJ1-1; possible D gene TRBD1, 5 bases. The input for sequencing was PBMCs, taken before the yellow fever booster vaccination. The CDR3 spells CASRGGRDTEAFF. The DNA for the CDR3 is TGTGCCAGCAGGGGGGGTCGGGACACTGAAGCTTTCTTT.